Only a few counts were recorded for the clone carrying this T cell receptor beta chain. In the authors' workflow: Estimation of nucleated cell counts was performed using reference gene primer amplification. The data were produced by immunoSEQ multiplex PCR, yet TCRdb's version contains in-frame clones alone and is incomplete. That table gives V, J and clone size, and the DNA gave D and trimming. In the table there are around 180,000 clones, 80% to 85% of which are singletons. These data come from a study of blood T cell repertoires in COVID-19. The overall study: Samples came from the United States, Italy and Spain, spanning acute and convalescent COVID-19. Sources were T cells, B-cell-depleted T cells, or PBMCs; the material itself was cDNA or gDNA.

V dropped 6 bases and J dropped 5 bases, with 13 bases sitting between them. CDR1 SEHNR and CDR2 FQNEAQ come from the germline V gene (reference sequence). The length of the CDR3 is 13 residues. The V and J genes are TRBV7-9 and TRBJ2-5; D not resolved. The specimen was peripheral blood. The sequence was obtained from a woman older than 75 with COVID-19, enrolled during active disease. CDR3 sequence reads: CASSLAALETQYF. In DNA, the CDR3 is TGTGCCAGCAGTCTCGCGGCCTTGGAGACCCAGTACTTC.